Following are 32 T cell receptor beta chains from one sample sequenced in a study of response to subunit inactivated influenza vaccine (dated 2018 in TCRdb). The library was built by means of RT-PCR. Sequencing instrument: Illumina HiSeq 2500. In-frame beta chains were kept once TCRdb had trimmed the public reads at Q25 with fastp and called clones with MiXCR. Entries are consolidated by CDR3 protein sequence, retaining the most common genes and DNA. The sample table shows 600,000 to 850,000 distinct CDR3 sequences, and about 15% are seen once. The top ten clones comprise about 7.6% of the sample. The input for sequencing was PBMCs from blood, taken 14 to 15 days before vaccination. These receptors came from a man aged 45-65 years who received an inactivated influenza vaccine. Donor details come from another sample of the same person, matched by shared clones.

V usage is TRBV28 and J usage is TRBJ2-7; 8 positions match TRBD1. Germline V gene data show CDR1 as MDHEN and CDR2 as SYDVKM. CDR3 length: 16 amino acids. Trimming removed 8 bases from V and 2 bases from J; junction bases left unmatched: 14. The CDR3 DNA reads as TGTGCCAGCCAGGACAGGGACGGGGGTAGGGCCTACGAGCAGTACTTC. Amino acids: CASQDRDGGRAYEQYF.

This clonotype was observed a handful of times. This CDR3 is CSAAHGGNEQFF. CDR3 sequence (DNA): TGCAGTGCCGCCCATGGAGGCAATGAGCAGTTCTTC. V and J are TRBV20-1 and TRBJ2-1; tentatively, D is TRBD2 (5 bases). The CDR3 consists of 12 residues. V was shortened by 6 bases and J by 6 bases, with 12 bases between the two germline ends. The germline V gene has CDR1 DFQATT and CDR2 SNEGSKA (reference sequence).

The CDR3, as DNA: TGCGCCAGCAGCCCGAGCGAGGCCAGCTACGAGCAGTACTTC. It encodes CASSPSEASYEQYF. This chain connects TRBV5-1 to TRBJ2-7, with no clear D. V lost 4 bases to trimming and J lost 3 bases, with 14 bases between them. The CDR3 runs 14 residues. Germline CDR1 reads SGHRS; CDR2 reads YFSETQ.

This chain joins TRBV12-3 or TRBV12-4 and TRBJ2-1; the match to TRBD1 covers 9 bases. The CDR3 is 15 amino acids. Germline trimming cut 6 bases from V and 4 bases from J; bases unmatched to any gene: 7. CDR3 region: CASRIGTGRYNEQFF. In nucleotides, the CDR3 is TGTGCCAGCAGAATCGGGACAGGGAGATACAATGAGCAGTTCTTC.

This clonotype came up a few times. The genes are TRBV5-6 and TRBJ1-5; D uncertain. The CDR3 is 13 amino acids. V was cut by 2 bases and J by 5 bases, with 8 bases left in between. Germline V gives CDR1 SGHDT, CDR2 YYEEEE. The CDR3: CASSFTGHQPQHF. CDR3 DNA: TGTGCCAGCAGCTTCACCGGGCATCAGCCCCAGCATTTT. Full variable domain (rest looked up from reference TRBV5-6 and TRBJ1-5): DAGVTQSPTHLIKTRGQQVTLRCSPKSGHDTVSWYQQALGQGPQFIFQYYEEEERQRGNFPDRFSGHQFPNYSSELNVNALLLGDSALYLCASSFTGHQPQHFGDGTRLSIL.

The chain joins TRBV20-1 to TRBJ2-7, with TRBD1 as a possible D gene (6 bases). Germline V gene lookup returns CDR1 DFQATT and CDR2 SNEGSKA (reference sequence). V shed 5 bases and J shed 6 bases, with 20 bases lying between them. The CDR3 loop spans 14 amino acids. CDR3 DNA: TGCAGTGCTGTTCGGGACATCCCTCGGCGCGAGCAGTACTTC. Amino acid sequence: CSAVRDIPRREQYF.

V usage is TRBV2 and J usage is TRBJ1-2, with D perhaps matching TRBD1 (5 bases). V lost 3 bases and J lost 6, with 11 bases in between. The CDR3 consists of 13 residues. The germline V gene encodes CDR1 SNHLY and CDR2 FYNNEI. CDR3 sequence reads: CASSEETEHGYTF. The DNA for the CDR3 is TGTGCCAGCAGTGAGGAGACAGAACATGGCTACACCTTC.

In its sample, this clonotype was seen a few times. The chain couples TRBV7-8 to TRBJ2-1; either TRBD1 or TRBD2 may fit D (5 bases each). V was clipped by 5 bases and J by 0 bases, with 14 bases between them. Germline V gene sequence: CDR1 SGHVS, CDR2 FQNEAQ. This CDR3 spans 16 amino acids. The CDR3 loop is CASSLRGRSSYNEQFF. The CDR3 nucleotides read TGTGCCAGCAGCCTGAGGGGAAGAAGCTCCTACAATGAGCAGTTCTTC.

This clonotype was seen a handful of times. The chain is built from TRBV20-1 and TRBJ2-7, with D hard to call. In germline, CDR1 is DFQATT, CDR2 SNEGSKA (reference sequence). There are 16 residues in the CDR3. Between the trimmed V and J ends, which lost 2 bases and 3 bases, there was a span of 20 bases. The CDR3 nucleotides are TGCAGTGCTAGACCCACTACCCCCGCGGACCTCTACGAGCAGTACTTC. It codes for CSARPTTPADLYEQYF.

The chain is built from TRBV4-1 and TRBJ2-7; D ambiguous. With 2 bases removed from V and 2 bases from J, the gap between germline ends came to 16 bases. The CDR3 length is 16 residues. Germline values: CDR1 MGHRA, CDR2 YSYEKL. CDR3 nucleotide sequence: TGCGCCAGCAGCCAACACGGCAGGACCAGCACCTACGAGCAGTACTTC. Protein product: CASSQHGRTSTYEQYF.

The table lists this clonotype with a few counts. In DNA form, the CDR3 reads TGTGCCAGCAGGGAGCAGGGAGGTGGGGCCAACGTCCTGACTTTC. Translation gives CASREQGGGANVLTF. V and J are TRBV12-3 or TRBV12-4 and TRBJ2-6, with D perhaps TRBD2 (6 bases). Trimming removed 6 bases from V and 3 bases from J, with 12 bases in between. The CDR3 covers 15 residues.

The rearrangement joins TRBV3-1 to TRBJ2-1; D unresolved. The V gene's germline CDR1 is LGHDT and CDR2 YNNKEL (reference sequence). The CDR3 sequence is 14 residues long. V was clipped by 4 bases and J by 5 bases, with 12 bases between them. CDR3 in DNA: TGTGCCAGCAGCCCGAGACCAGCAGACAATGAGCAGTTCTTC. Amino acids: CASSPRPADNEQFF.

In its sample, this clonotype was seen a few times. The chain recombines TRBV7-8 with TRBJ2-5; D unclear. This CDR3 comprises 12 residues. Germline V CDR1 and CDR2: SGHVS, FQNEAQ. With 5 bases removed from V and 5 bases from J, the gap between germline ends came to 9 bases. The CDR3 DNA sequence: TGTGCCAGCAGCCCAACGACCGAGACCCAGTACTTC. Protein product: CASSPTTETQYF.

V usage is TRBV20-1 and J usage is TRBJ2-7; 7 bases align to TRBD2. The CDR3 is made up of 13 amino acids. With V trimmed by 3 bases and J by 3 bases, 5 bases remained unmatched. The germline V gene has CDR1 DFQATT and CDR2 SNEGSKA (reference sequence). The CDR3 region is CSASAGGGYEQYF. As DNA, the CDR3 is TGCAGTGCTAGTGCTGGGGGGGGCTACGAGCAGTACTTC.

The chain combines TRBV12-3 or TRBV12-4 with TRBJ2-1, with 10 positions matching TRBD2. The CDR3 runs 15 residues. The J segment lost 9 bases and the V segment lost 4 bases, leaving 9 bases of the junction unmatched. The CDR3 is CASSSQRGGQSEQFF. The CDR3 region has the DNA TGTGCCAGCAGTTCCCAGCGGGGGGGCCAAAGTGAGCAGTTCTTC.

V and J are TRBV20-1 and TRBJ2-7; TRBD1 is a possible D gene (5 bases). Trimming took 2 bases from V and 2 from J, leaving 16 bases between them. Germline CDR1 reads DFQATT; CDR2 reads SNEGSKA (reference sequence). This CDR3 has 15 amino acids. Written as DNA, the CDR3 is TGCAGTGCTAGAAACCCGTCAGGGATTACCTACGAGCAGTACTTC. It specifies CSARNPSGITYEQYF.

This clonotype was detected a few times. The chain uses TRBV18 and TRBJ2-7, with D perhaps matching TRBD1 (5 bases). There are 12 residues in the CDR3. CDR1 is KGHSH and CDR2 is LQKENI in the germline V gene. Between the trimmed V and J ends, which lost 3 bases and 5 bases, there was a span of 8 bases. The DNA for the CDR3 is TGTGCCAGCTCACCGACAGCTAACGAGCAGTACTTC. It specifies CASSPTANEQYF.

The CDR3 spells CASSPALGSTEAFF. The DNA of the CDR3 is TGTGCCAGCAGTCCCGCACTTGGGAGCACTGAAGCTTTCTTT. This chain joins TRBV28 and TRBJ1-1; D is uncertain. V gave up 5 bases and J gave up 4 bases, with 14 bases separating them. Per germline, CDR1 MDHEN and CDR2 SYDVKM. The CDR3 is made up of 14 amino acids.

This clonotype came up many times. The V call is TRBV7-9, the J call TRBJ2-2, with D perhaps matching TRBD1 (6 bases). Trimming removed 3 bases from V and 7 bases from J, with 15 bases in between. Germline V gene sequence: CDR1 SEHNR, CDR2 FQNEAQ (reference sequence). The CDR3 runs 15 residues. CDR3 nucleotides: TGTGCCAGCAGCTTTGCGACAGGCCAGGTCGGGGAGCTGTTTTTT. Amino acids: CASSFATGQVGELFF.

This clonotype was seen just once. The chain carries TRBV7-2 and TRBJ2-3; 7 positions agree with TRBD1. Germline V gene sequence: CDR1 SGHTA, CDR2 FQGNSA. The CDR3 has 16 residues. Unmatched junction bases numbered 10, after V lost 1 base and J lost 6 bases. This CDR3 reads CASSLVWSQGTDTQYF. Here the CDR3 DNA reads TGTGCCAGCAGCTTAGTCTGGTCACAGGGGACGGATACGCAGTATTTT.

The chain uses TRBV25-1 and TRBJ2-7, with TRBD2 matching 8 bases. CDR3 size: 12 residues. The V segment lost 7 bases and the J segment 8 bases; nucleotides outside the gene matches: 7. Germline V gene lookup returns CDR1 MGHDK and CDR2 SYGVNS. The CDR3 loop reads CASTRGGEQQYF. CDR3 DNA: TGTGCCAGCACCCGGGGGGGAGAGCAGCAGTACTTC.

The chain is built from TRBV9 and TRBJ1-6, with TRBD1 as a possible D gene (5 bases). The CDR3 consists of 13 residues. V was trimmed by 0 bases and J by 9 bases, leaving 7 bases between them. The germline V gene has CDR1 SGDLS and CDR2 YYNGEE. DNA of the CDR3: TGTGCCAGCAGCGTAGGTGGGGGTTCACCCCTCCACTTT. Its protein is CASSVGGGSPLHF.

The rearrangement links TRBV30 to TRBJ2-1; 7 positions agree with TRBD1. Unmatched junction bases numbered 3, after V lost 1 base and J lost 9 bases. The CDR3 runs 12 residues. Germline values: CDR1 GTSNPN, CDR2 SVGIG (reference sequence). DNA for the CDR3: TGTGCCTGGAGTGAGCAGGGGGTTGAGCAGTTCTTC. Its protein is CAWSEQGVEQFF.

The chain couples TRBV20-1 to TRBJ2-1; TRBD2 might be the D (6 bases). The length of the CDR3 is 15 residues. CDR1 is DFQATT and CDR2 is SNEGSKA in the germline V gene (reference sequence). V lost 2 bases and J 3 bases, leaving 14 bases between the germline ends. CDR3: CSARRGPDYYNEQFF. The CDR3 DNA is TGCAGTGCTAGACGAGGACCGGACTACTACAATGAGCAGTTCTTC.

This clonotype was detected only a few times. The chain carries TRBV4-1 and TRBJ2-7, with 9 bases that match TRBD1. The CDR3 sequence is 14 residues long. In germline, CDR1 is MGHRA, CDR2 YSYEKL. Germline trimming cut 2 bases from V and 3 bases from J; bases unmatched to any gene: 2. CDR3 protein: CASSQRDRDYEQYF. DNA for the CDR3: TGCGCCAGCAGCCAACGGGACAGGGACTACGAGCAGTACTTC.

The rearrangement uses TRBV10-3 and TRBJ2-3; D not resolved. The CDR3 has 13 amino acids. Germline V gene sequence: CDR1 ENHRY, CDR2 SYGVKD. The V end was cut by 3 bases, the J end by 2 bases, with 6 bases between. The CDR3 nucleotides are TGTGCCATCAGTGAAGGCACCACAGATACGCAGTATTTT. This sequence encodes CAISEGTTDTQYF.

The CDR3 nucleotides are TGCGCCAGCAGCCGGGGGACAGTCCTGCCCTACGAGCAGTACTTC. Translating gives CASSRGTVLPYEQYF. This chain joins TRBV4-1 and TRBJ2-7, with 7 bases identical to TRBD1. The CDR3 length is 15 residues. Germline V gene lookup returns CDR1 MGHRA and CDR2 YSYEKL. The V segment lost 4 bases and the J segment 2 bases; nucleotides outside the gene matches: 8.

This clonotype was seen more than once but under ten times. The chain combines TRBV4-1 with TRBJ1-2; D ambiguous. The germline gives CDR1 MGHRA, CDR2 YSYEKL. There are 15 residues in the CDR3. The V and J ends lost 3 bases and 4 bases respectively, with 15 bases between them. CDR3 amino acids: CASSQWSGVSYGYTF. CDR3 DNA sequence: TGCGCCAGCAGCCAGTGGTCTGGGGTCTCCTATGGCTACACCTTC.

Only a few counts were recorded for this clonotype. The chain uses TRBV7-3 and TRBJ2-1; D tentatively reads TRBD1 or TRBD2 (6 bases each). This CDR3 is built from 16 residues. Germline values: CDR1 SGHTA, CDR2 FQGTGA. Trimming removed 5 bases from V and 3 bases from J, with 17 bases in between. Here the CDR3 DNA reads TGTGCCAGCAGCCCAGTCGGACAGCGGGTCTACAATGAGCAGTTCTTC. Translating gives CASSPVGQRVYNEQFF.

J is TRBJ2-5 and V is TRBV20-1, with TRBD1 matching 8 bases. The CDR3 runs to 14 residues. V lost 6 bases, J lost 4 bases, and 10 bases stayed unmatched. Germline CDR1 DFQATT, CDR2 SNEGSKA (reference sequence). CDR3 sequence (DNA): TGCAGTGCAATCGGACAGGGAAAAGTAGAGACCCAGTACTTC. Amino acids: CSAIGQGKVETQYF.

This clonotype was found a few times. The DNA for the CDR3 is TGTGCCACCTCGGTGGGTACGCAGTATTTT. Its translation is CATSVGTQYF. The J gene is TRBJ2-3, the V gene TRBV6-2 or TRBV6-3; D remains unclear. Germline V gene sequence: CDR1 MNHEY, CDR2 SVGEGT. The CDR3 spans 10 residues. Trimming pared 10 bases from V and 8 bases from J, leaving 10 bases between.

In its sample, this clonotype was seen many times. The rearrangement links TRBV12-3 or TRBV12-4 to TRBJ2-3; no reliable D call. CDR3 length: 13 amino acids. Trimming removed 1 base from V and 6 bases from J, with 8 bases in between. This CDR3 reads CASSLVRWDTQYF. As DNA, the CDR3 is TGTGCCAGCAGTTTAGTTCGCTGGGATACGCAGTATTTT.